This passage covers 18 T cell receptor beta chains from one sample sequenced in a study of Ad26.COV2.S vaccination and SARS-CoV-2 variants (dated by TCRdb to the early 2020s). The method behind the library was the immunoSEQ multiplex PCR assay. TCRdb provides this immuneACCESS table in a form limited to in-frame rearrangements. Some clones are lacking; in checked studies, under half of them reflect an unresolved V gene, and why the rest are absent is not known. The sample has around 300,000 clones on record, around 88% of them singletons. The ten largest make up about 5% of the sample. In light of the paper, this sample's treatment or condition label describes: about 20 received Ad26.COV2.S at low or high dose, single or two shots; 5 received placebo; per-sample allocation not given. For vaccine and placebo recipients, the sequenced repertoires came from samples collected on day 63 after the first injection.

The input for sequencing was peripheral blood, taken in a trial of Ad26.COV2.S vaccine versus placebo. The receptors originated from a person between 18 and 60 years old who received the Ad26.COV2.S COVID-19 vaccine or a placebo.

The chain has TRBV5-1 and TRBJ2-3; D is possibly TRBD2 (6 bases). The CDR3 is 14 residues long. In germline, CDR1 is SGHRS, CDR2 YFSETQ. V was shortened by 0 bases and J by 4 bases, with 9 bases between the two germline ends. Written as DNA, the CDR3 is TGCGCCAGCAGCTTGGGCCTAGCGTCAGATACGCAGTATTTT. It codes for CASSLGLASDTQYF.

The chain has TRBV7-2 and TRBJ2-1, with TRBD2 identical over 10 bases. The CDR3 covers 15 residues. J was trimmed by 4 bases and V by 4 bases; bases with no gene match: 4. CDR1 is SGHTA, CDR2 FQGNSA, per germline. The CDR3 DNA reads TGTGCCAGCAGCTCGAGCGGGAGGGTTTACAATGAGCAGTTCTTC. Translation: CASSSSGRVYNEQFF.

This clone was picked up a small number of times. V usage is TRBV6-2 or TRBV6-3 and J usage is TRBJ2-1; 9 nucleotides match TRBD1. After removal of 2 bases from V and 5 bases from J, the junction contained 16 bases not matched to a gene. Germline lookup yields CDR1 MNHEY and CDR2 SVGEGT. The CDR3 consists of 19 residues. CDR3 nucleotide sequence: TGTGCCAGCAGTTACCCAAATACCGGGACAGGGAAGGTGGACAATGAGCAGTTCTTC. This translates into CASSYPNTGTGKVDNEQFF.

This rearrangement joins TRBV9 to TRBJ2-1; D may be TRBD2 (6 bases). The CDR3 consists of 14 residues. Trimming cost V 0 bases and J 8 bases, with 12 bases left between them. Germline values: CDR1 SGDLS, CDR2 YYNGEE. For the CDR3, the DNA is TGTGCCAGCAGCGTAGGGGGAGGAGGCGATGAGCAGTTCTTC. Translated: CASSVGGGGDEQFF.

V usage is TRBV7-9 and J usage is TRBJ1-1; D not resolved. The CDR3 loop spans 14 amino acids. CDR1 and CDR2 from the germline V gene are SEHNR and FQNEAQ (reference sequence). The V and J ends lost 0 bases and 1 base respectively, with 6 bases between them. CDR3 in amino acids: CASSLAQANTEAFF. CDR3 nucleotide sequence: TGTGCCAGCAGCTTAGCCCAAGCGAACACTGAAGCTTTCTTT.

The V call is TRBV7-7, the J call TRBJ2-1, with TRBD1 matching over 10 bases. The CDR3 covers 20 residues. J gave up 12 bases and V 5 bases, and 28 bases lay outside the gene matches. CDR1 and CDR2 from the germline V gene are SSHAT and FNYEAQ (reference sequence). CDR3 sequence: CASSPGTGAAKRESPHGQFF. The CDR3 bases are TGTGCCAGCAGCCCCGGGACAGGGGCCGCCAAGCGGGAAAGCCCACATGGGCAGTTCTTC.

This clone was recorded once. The chain couples TRBV28 to TRBJ2-7; no clear D gene. This CDR3 region has 14 residues. Trimming pared 5 bases from V and 2 bases from J, leaving 13 bases between. Per germline, CDR1 MDHEN and CDR2 SYDVKM. The chain's CDR3 is CASSPWTAAYEQYF. CDR3 sequence (DNA): TGTGCCAGCAGTCCCTGGACGGCTGCCTACGAGCAGTACTTC.

The chain is built from TRBV9 and TRBJ1-1, with TRBD1 matching 7 bases. CDR3 length equals 15 residues. V was clipped by 2 bases and J by 9 bases; unmatched bases: 13. From germline, CDR1 is SGDLS and CDR2 YYNGEE. CDR3 sequence reads: CASSVITGTEVQAFF. In DNA form, the CDR3 reads TGTGCCAGCAGCGTGATTACCGGGACAGAGGTCCAAGCTTTCTTT.

The chain is built from TRBV20-1 and TRBJ1-2; D remains ambiguous. The CDR3 totals 14 residues. V was pared by 6 bases and J by 2 bases, with 16 bases between. Germline values: CDR1 DFQATT, CDR2 SNEGSKA (reference sequence). This chain's CDR3 is CSASPPRQNYGYTF. For the CDR3, the DNA is TGCAGTGCCAGTCCTCCGAGACAAAACTATGGCTACACCTTC.

Written as DNA, the CDR3 is TGTGCCAGCAGCTTTCGGGACAGTCAAGAGACCCAGTACTTC. Translating gives CASSFRDSQETQYF. The V gene is TRBV7-9, the J gene TRBJ2-5; 7 bases fit TRBD1. The length of the CDR3 is 14 residues. Germline trimming cut 3 bases from V and 2 bases from J; bases unmatched to any gene: 3. Looked up from germline, CDR1 is SEHNR and CDR2 is FQNEAQ (reference sequence).

The rearrangement joins TRBV19 to TRBJ1-1, with TRBD1 as a possible D gene (5 bases). The CDR3 runs to 13 residues. Germline-derived CDR1 and CDR2 are LNHDA and SQIVND (reference sequence). The germline V and J ends were trimmed by 6 bases and 0 bases, with 8 bases remaining between them. CDR3 loop: CASRPTVNTEAFF. The CDR3 region has the DNA TGTGCCAGTAGACCGACAGTGAACACTGAAGCTTTCTTT. The complete variable domain, with remaining parts taken from reference TRBV19 and TRBJ1-1, reads DGGITQSPKYLFRKEGQNVTLSCEQNLNHDAMYWYRQDPGQGLRLIYYSQIVNDFQKGDIAEGYSVSREKKESFPLTVTSAQKNPTAFYLCASRPTVNTEAFFGQGTRLTVV.

The chain has TRBV5-5 and TRBJ1-6; 11 nucleotides align to TRBD1. There are 17 residues in the CDR3. J gave up 7 bases and V 0 bases, and 6 bases lay outside the gene matches. Germline lookup yields CDR1 SGHKS and CDR2 YYEKEE (reference sequence). In nucleotides, the CDR3 is TGTGCCAGCAGCTTGGACGGACAGGGGGCTTGGAATTCACCCCTCCACTTT. It yields the protein CASSLDGQGAWNSPLHF.

J is TRBJ1-6 and V is TRBV11-2, with D maybe TRBD1 (6 bases). V was clipped by 2 bases and J by 8 bases, with 13 bases between them. The V gene's germline CDR1 is SGHAT and CDR2 FQNNGV. CDR3 length equals 15 residues. Written as DNA, the CDR3 is TGTGCCAGCAGCTTATCTGCCGGGGGCCATTCACCCCTCCACTTT. Encoded protein: CASSLSAGGHSPLHF.

The chain has TRBV27 and TRBJ1-5; 7 bases line up with TRBD1. There are 15 residues in the CDR3. The V segment lost 6 bases and the J segment 3 bases; nucleotides outside the gene matches: 8. CDR1 is MNHEY, CDR2 SMNVEV, per germline (reference sequence). The CDR3 loop reads CASRRAGGDNQPQHF. The CDR3 DNA is TGTGCCAGCAGACGCGCAGGGGGGGACAATCAGCCCCAGCATTTT.

V and J are TRBV6-1 and TRBJ1-3; the match to TRBD1 covers 7 bases. CDR3 length: 17 residues. The germline V gene has CDR1 MNHNS and CDR2 SASEGT. J was trimmed by 0 bases and V by 4 bases; bases with no gene match: 9. The CDR3 is CASSAGTAFYSGNTIYF. Written as DNA, the CDR3 is TGTGCCAGCAGTGCCGGGACAGCCTTTTACTCTGGAAACACCATATATTTT.

This sequence joins TRBV19 and TRBJ1-4; 8 bases line up with TRBD1. The V gene end was trimmed by 4 bases and the J gene end by 4 bases; junction bases not matched to a gene: 8. This CDR3 has 16 residues. Germline V gives CDR1 LNHDA, CDR2 SQIVND (reference sequence). CDR3 sequence reads: CASSRRQGLHNEKLFF. Written as DNA, the CDR3 is TGTGCCAGTAGTAGGCGACAGGGGCTTCATAATGAAAAACTGTTTTTT.

Worth noting for this clone: Other DNA sequences in this sample translate to the same CDR3. The genes are TRBV28 and TRBJ1-1; D is unclear. CDR1 is MDHEN and CDR2 is SYDVKM in the germline V gene. V was pared by 4 bases and J by 2 bases, with 5 bases between. The CDR3 runs to 12 residues. The CDR3, as DNA: TGTGCCAGCAGTTCTGTTAACACTGAAGCTTTCTTT. It translates to CASSSVNTEAFF.

The chain joins TRBV19 to TRBJ2-3; the D is unclear. CDR1 and CDR2 from the germline V gene are LNHDA and SQIVND (reference sequence). This CDR3 region has 12 residues. The germline V and J ends were trimmed by 0 bases and 7 bases, with 5 bases remaining between them. The CDR3 DNA sequence: TGTGCCAGTAGTATAGAAGGATATACGCAGTATTTT. Encoded protein: CASSIEGYTQYF.